This paragraph covers one T cell receptor (beta chain) sequence. This entry comes from a study of CD4 and CD8 cells across lung adenocarcinoma regions. TCRdb reanalysed the PCR reads using MiXCR and keeps one entry per CDR3 protein. The sample includes under 20,000 distinct CDR3 sequences, under 60% of them seen just once. The patients had localized lung adenocarcinoma, a non-small cell subtype. What was sequenced was CD8+ T cells from the center of a lung tumor. The origin of this receptor is a female donor with lung adenocarcinoma. The CD4 and CD8 labels of this study may be unreliable.

Here the CDR3 DNA reads TGTGCCAGCAGCCCAACCAGCGGGATTAAAGAGACCCAGTACTTC. Its translation is CASSPTSGIKETQYF. V gene TRBV7-8 combines with J gene TRBJ2-1; TRBD2 agrees at 7 bases. Matching the DNA end better, TRBJ2-5 makes the J call doubtful. CDR1 and CDR2 from the germline V gene are SGHVS and FQNEAQ. The CDR3 loop spans 15 amino acids.